The 20 T cell receptor beta chains below come from one sample, sequenced in a study of a mutant IDH1 vaccine in newly diagnosed glioma. The repertoire was sequenced with immunoSEQ multiplex PCR; TCRdb's copy has only in-frame clones and lacks some. The repertoire holds about 82,000 clones, with 65% to 90% as singletons. What these receptors recognize is not known. Indicated time point: week 23, last vaccination. Topical imiquimod accompanied each vaccine dose, which consisted of 300 ug of mutant IDH1 20-mer peptide. Sequenced material: PBMCs, taken from a glioma patient whose treatment included an IDH1 peptide vaccine. These receptor sequences come from a man aged 25-45 years with glioma. Some clones in this sample may be carry-over from other donors' samples.

The V call is TRBV5-6, the J call TRBJ2-2; D is unresolved. CDR1 and CDR2 (germline): SGHDT, YYEEEE. The CDR3 runs 13 residues. With 4 bases removed from V and 1 base from J, the gap between germline ends came to 5 bases. CDR3 in amino acids: CASSHMNTGELFF. In DNA form, the CDR3 reads TGTGCCAGCAGCCACATGAACACCGGGGAGCTGTTTTTT.

This clone was recorded once. The chain is built from TRBV11-1 and TRBJ2-3, with 9 bases fitting TRBD2. V lost 4 bases to trimming and J lost 4 bases; unmatched junction nucleotides: 12. Germline-derived CDR1 and CDR2 are SGHAT and FQDESV (reference sequence). CDR3 size: 17 residues. The DNA for the CDR3 is TGTGCCAGCAGCTCCCCGGGGCGCGGGAGGGCCGCAGATACGCAGTATTTT. Its protein product is CASSSPGRGRAADTQYF.

The chain joins TRBV30 to TRBJ1-6; D gene ambiguous. The germline gives CDR1 GTSNPN, CDR2 SVGIG (reference sequence). The CDR3 covers 13 residues. V was trimmed by 1 base and J by 8 bases, leaving 9 bases between them. The CDR3 bases are TGTGCCTGGAGTGAACAAAGGGATTCACCCCTCCACTTT. Its protein product is CAWSEQRDSPLHF.

This clone has more than one count but fewer than ten. The CDR3 DNA sequence: TGTGCCAGCAGTCAGGACAGGCTTTCGATGGAGCAGTTCTTC. Translated: CASSQDRLSMEQFF. The gene calls are TRBV2 and TRBJ2-1; 7 nucleotides line up with TRBD1. The CDR3 covers 14 residues. J was trimmed by 10 bases and V by 5 bases; bases with no gene match: 11. Germline CDR1 and CDR2: SNHLY and FYNNEI.

This clone was observed a few times. The chain is built from TRBV7-9 and TRBJ1-2; weak D call: TRBD1 (5 bases). Trimming pared 5 bases from V and 2 bases from J, leaving 24 bases between. This CDR3 is 18 amino acids long. Per the germline V gene, CDR1 is SEHNR and CDR2 is FQNEAQ (reference sequence). The CDR3 is CASSDSKGLSFENYGYTF. The CDR3 region has the DNA TGTGCCAGCAGCGATTCAAAGGGACTTTCCTTTGAGAACTATGGCTACACCTTC.

CDR3 DNA sequence: TGTGCCAGCAGTACCCAACAGGGGGCGAGGGAAAAACTGTTTTTT. It specifies CASSTQQGAREKLFF. The V call is TRBV28, the J call TRBJ1-4; 9 bases agree with TRBD1. Germline assignment: CDR1 MDHEN and CDR2 SYDVKM. V trimming: 5 bases; J trimming: 8 bases; junction bases outside the gene matches: 9. The CDR3 has 15 amino acids.

The chain carries TRBV19 and TRBJ2-5; D uncertain. The CDR3 is 13 amino acids. V lost 5 bases and J lost 2, with 9 bases in between. Germline CDR1 LNHDA, CDR2 SQIVND (reference sequence). The DNA for the CDR3 is TGTGCCAGTAGTTTCACACAGCAAGAGACCCAGTACTTC. As protein: CASSFTQQETQYF.

The rearrangement uses TRBV18 and TRBJ1-5; D gene ambiguous. The CDR3 is 13 residues long. V lost 3 bases to trimming and J lost 4 bases, with 7 bases between them. The germline V gene encodes CDR1 KGHSH and CDR2 LQKENI. CDR3 sequence reads: CASSPVKNQPQHF. For the CDR3, the DNA is TGTGCCAGCTCACCGGTCAAGAATCAGCCCCAGCATTTT.

The chain is built from TRBV10-3 and TRBJ2-7; 10 bases match TRBD2. CDR3 length: 14 amino acids. Losses at the gene ends were 6 bases for V and 3 bases for J; bases not matched to a gene: 5. Looked up from germline, CDR1 is ENHRY and CDR2 is SYGVKD. CDR3 DNA sequence: TGTGCCATCAGGGACATAGCGGGGGGCTACGAGCAGTACTTC. Residues: CAIRDIAGGYEQYF.

The chain joins TRBV29-1 to TRBJ2-5; weak D call: TRBD1 (6 bases). This CDR3 is built from 12 residues. Trimming cost V 6 bases and J 2 bases, with 10 bases left between them. Germline CDR1 reads SQVTM; CDR2 reads ANQGSEA. The CDR3: CSVAGTQETQYF. The CDR3 DNA follows: TGCAGCGTGGCCGGGACACAAGAGACCCAGTACTTC.

The chain joins TRBV28 to TRBJ2-2; 11 nucleotides align to TRBD1. The CDR3 is 16 amino acids. V shed 3 bases and J 6 bases; nucleotides not matched to a gene: 6. CDR1 and CDR2 from the germline V gene are MDHEN and SYDVKM. The CDR3 sequence: CASSFPPGQGAGELFF. As DNA, the CDR3 is TGTGCCAGCAGTTTCCCCCCGGGACAGGGGGCCGGGGAGCTGTTTTTT.

The rearrangement links TRBV6-1 to TRBJ1-5; D is perhaps TRBD1 (6 bases). V dropped 5 bases and J dropped 4 bases, with 12 bases sitting between them. This CDR3 is built from 14 residues. In germline, CDR1 is MNHNS, CDR2 SASEGT. The CDR3 sequence: CASSQYTGNQPQHF. CDR3 sequence (DNA): TGTGCCAGCAGTCAATATACAGGGAATCAGCCCCAGCATTTT.

V is TRBV5-1 and J is TRBJ2-7, with D tentatively TRBD2 (5 bases). Germline loops: CDR1 SGHRS, CDR2 YFSETQ. V was pared by 2 bases and J by 7 bases, with 10 bases between. This CDR3 spans 12 amino acids. Here the CDR3 DNA reads TGCGCCAGCAGCTTTTGGGGAGAGGAGCAGTACTTC. Protein product: CASSFWGEEQYF.

About this clone: A read error may account for a junction end that differs from germline. The sample holds other DNA sequences that translate to the same CDR3. The CDR3 region is CASSQEGTVTNEKLFF. CDR3 nucleotide sequence: TGCGCCAGCAGCCAAGAAGGGACAGTTACTAACGAAAAACTGTTTTTT. The V call is TRBV4-3, the J call TRBJ1-4; 7 nucleotides line up with TRBD1. CDR1 is LGHNA, CDR2 YSLEER, per germline. There are 16 residues in the CDR3.

The chain has TRBV18 and TRBJ2-1, with a weak D call TRBD2 (7 bases). The CDR3 covers 16 residues. The V gene lost 0 bases and the J gene lost 0 bases, with 9 bases spanning the gap. Germline V CDR1 and CDR2: KGHSH, LQKENI. The CDR3 spells CASSPPGGGSYNEQFF. The CDR3 DNA reads as TGTGCCAGCTCACCACCGGGAGGGGGCTCCTACAATGAGCAGTTCTTC. The whole variable domain, remainder taken from reference TRBV18 and TRBJ2-1, is NAGVMQNPRHLVRRRGQEARLRCSPMKGHSHVYWYRQLPEEGLKFMVYLQKENIIDESGMPKERFSAEFPKEGPSILRIQQVVRGDSAAYFCASSPPGGGSYNEQFFGPGTRLTVL.

This clone was recorded a few times. The rearrangement joins TRBV9 to TRBJ1-2; D is unclear. The germline gives CDR1 SGDLS, CDR2 YYNGEE. V was shortened by 7 bases and J by 4 bases, with 5 bases between the two germline ends. The CDR3 has 10 amino acids. The chain's CDR3 is CASESYGYTF. CDR3 sequence (DNA): TGTGCCAGCGAGTCCTATGGCTACACCTTC.

The rearrangement links TRBV5-6 to TRBJ2-7; 8 bases match TRBD1. The CDR3 has 14 amino acids. The germline gives CDR1 SGHDT, CDR2 YYEEEE. Trimming removed 2 bases from V and 3 bases from J; junction bases left unmatched: 4. Here the CDR3 reads CASSFQGAFYEQYF. CDR3 DNA: TGTGCCAGCAGCTTTCAGGGGGCCTTCTACGAGCAGTACTTC. The variable domain in full, completed from reference TRBV5-6 and TRBJ2-7, reads DAGVTQSPTHLIKTRGQQVTLRCSPKSGHDTVSWYQQALGQGPQFIFQYYEEEERQRGNFPDRFSGHQFPNYSSELNVNALLLGDSALYLCASSFQGAFYEQYFGPGTRLTVT.

This sequence joins TRBV5-1 and TRBJ2-3; 8 positions match TRBD1. Germline values: CDR1 SGHRS, CDR2 YFSETQ. The CDR3 consists of 15 residues. V shed 2 bases and J 3 bases; nucleotides not matched to a gene: 5. The CDR3 DNA reads as TGCGCCAGCAGCTTTTTGGGACAGGAGACAGATACGCAGTATTTT. This codes for CASSFLGQETDTQYF.

This clone showed up just a few times. V and J are TRBV2 and TRBJ2-5; D is possibly TRBD2 (6 bases). The last part of the DNA fits TRBJ2-7 better; the J call may be wrong. This CDR3 comprises 15 residues. Germline assignment: CDR1 SNHLY and CDR2 FYNNEI. The CDR3 DNA sequence: TGTGCCAGCAGTGAACTGGGTAGCGGAGCCTACGAGCAGTACTTC. This encodes CASSELGSGAYEQYF.

V usage is TRBV9 and J usage is TRBJ2-2; the D gene is possibly TRBD2 (5 bases). The CDR3 length is 15 residues. Germline V lookup: CDR1 SGDLS, CDR2 YYNGEE. V lost 0 bases to trimming and J lost 6 bases, with 12 bases between them. CDR3 in DNA: TGTGCCAGCAGCGTAGGCCGGGTTAGCGCCGGGGAGCTGTTTTTT. It codes for CASSVGRVSAGELFF.